The clone carrying this TCR beta chain occurred a few times. Its antigen is as yet unknown. This specimen belongs to a study of identical twins. Unique molecular identifiers were in the cDNA, with template-switch universal primer binding. TCRdb re-derived calls from the 5' RACE reads in MiXCR, one entry per CDR3 protein. The data hold about 700,000 distinct CDR3 sequences, with 6% to 6.5% observed a single time. The CDR3 is 14 residues long. The ends lost 6 bases at V and 3 bases at J; junction bases unmatched: 4. Study conclusions and caveats: Analyses of zero insertions could be partly confounded by invariant MAIT and iNKT cells. The authors drew conclusions from cross-sectional statistical analysis rather than following the same donors.

The sample comprised naive T cells sorted from blood. The chain carries TRBV12-3 or TRBV12-4 and TRBJ2-5; TRBD2 aligns across 10 bases. The clonotype originates from a man between 18 and 29 years old in good health. The CDR3 DNA reads as TGTGCCAGCAGCTCAGCGGGAGGGGAAGAGACCCAGTACTTC. Protein: CASSSAGGEETQYF.